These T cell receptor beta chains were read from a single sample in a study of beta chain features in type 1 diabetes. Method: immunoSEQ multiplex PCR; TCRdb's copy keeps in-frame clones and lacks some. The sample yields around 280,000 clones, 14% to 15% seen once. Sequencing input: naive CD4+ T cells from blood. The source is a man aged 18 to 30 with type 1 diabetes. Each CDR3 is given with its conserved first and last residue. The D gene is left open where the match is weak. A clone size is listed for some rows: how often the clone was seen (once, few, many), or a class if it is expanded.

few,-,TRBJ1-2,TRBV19,TGTGCCAGTAGTTGGAAGCCGTACGTACAGGGAGGCTACACCTTC,CASSWKPYVQGGYTF
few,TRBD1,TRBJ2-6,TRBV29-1,TGCAGCGTCGGACAGGGGACCTCCTCTGGGGCCAACGTCCTGACTTTC,CSVGQGTSSGANVLTF
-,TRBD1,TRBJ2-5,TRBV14,TGTGCCAGCAGCCCGACAGGGGGCTTGGAGACCCAGTACTTC,CASSPTGGLETQYF
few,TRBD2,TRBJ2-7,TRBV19,TGTGCCAGTAGTATCACTAGCGGGGTCCTATCCTACGAGCAGTACTTC,CASSITSGVLSYEQYF
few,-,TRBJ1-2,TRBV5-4,TGTGCCAGCAGCTTGGACAGAAACTATGGCTACACCTTC,CASSLDRNYGYTF
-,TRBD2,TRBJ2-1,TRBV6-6,TGTGCCAGCAGTGGGCGGACTAGCGGGGACAATGAGCAGTTCTTC,CASSGRTSGDNEQFF
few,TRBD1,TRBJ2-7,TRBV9,TGTGCCAGCAGCGTAGGAACAGGGGGACCCTACGAGCAGTACTTC,CASSVGTGGPYEQYF
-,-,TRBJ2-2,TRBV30,TGTGCCTGGAGTGTACAGGGAGACCGGGAGCTGTTTTTT,CAWSVQGDRELFF
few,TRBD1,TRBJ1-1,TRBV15,TGTGCCACCAGCTCCTCGACAGGGCCGACTGAAGCTTTCTTT,CATSSSTGPTEAFF
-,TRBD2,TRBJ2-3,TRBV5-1,TGCGCCAGCAGCTATCCCCTAGCGGGAGGACGAGATACGCAGTATTTT,CASSYPLAGGRDTQYF
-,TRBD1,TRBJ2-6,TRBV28,TGTGCCAGCAGTTACCCCCGAATAGGACAGGGGGCGTTTGGGGCCAACGTCCTGACTTTC,CASSYPRIGQGAFGANVLTF
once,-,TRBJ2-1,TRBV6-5,TGTGCCAGCAACCAGGGCACCAACTACAATGAGCAGTTCTTC,CASNQGTNYNEQFF
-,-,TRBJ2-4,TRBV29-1,TGCAGCGTTGCTATCGGGGTCCTAGCCAAAAACATTCAGTACTTC,CSVAIGVLAKNIQYF
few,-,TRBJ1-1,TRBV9,TGTGCCAGCAGCGTAGTGTTAACTGAAGCTTTCTTT,CASSVVLTEAFF
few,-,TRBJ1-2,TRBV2,TGTGCCAGCAGGCGGGGGGACCTTAGGGACTATGGCTACACCTTC,CASRRGDLRDYGYTF
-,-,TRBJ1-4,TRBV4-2,TGTGCCAGCAGCGCGCAGCCGCGGGGACCTAATGAAAAACTGTTTTTT,CASSAQPRGPNEKLFF
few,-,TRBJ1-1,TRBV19,TGTGCCAGTGCAGGTCGTCAGAACACTGAAGCTTTCTTT,CASAGRQNTEAFF
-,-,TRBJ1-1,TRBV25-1,TGTGCCAGCAGTCCCCAGCAGGGGACGATGAACACTGAAGCTTTCTTT,CASSPQQGTMNTEAFF
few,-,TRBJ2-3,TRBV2,TGTGCCAGCAGTCGAGGGTTACGAGCTAGCACAGATACGCAGTATTTT,CASSRGLRASTDTQYF
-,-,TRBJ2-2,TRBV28,TGTGCCAGCAGTCTTCGGGGGAACACCGGGGAGCTGTTTTTT,CASSLRGNTGELFF
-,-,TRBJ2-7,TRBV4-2,TGTGCCACCACATGGGAGGAGAAGGAAGAGCAGTACTTC,CATTWEEKEEQYF
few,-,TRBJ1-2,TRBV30,TGTGCCTGGAGTGTAGGGTGGGGCGAAGACTATGGCTACACCTTC,CAWSVGWGEDYGYTF
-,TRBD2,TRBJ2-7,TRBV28,TGTGCCAGCAGCTTAGGCGGGGGGACCTACGAGCAGTACTTC,CASSLGGGTYEQYF
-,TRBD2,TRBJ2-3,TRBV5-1,TGCGCCAGCAGCTTGCTAACGGGACTAGGCACAGATACGCAGTATTTT,CASSLLTGLGTDTQYF
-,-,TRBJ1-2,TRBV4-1,TGCGCCAGCAGCCGAGCGCTTAGTTATGGCTACACCTTC,CASSRALSYGYTF
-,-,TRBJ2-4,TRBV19,TGTGCCAGTAGTATAGCGTTAGCCAAAAACATTCAGTACTTC,CASSIALAKNIQYF
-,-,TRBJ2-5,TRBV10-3,TGTGCCATCAAACTCTCTAGCACGGAGACCCAGTACTTC,CAIKLSSTETQYF
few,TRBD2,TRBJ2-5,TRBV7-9,TGTGCCAGCAGCTTGGGGACTAGCGGACAAGAGACCCAGTACTTC,CASSLGTSGQETQYF
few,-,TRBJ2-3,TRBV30,TGTGCCTGGAGTATCGGTGGCACAGATACGCAGTATTTT,CAWSIGGTDTQYF
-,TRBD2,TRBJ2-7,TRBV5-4,TGTGCCAGCAGCTTGGAGCCAGCGGGGGTTTACGAGCAGTACTTC,CASSLEPAGVYEQYF
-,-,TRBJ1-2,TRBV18,TGTGCCAGCTCACCAGGGTTCCAGGGTGTCGGCTACACCTTC,CASSPGFQGVGYTF
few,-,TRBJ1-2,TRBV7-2,TGTGCCAGCAGCTTAGTTCCGGCTAACTATGGCTACACCTTC,CASSLVPANYGYTF
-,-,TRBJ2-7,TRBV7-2,TGTGCCAGCAGCTTAGAAATCGCGGCGAGCTCCTACGAGCAGTACTTC,CASSLEIAASSYEQYF
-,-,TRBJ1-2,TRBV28,TGTGCCAGCAGTTACCAGGACTATGGCTACACCTTC,CASSYQDYGYTF
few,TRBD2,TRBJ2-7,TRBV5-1,TGCGCCAGCAGCTTTAGCGGGAGTTCCTACGAGCAGTACTTC,CASSFSGSSYEQYF
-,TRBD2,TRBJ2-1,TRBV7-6,TGTGCCAGCAGCTTAGCTGTTAGCGGGGGGGCCTACAATGAGCAGTTCTTC,CASSLAVSGGAYNEQFF
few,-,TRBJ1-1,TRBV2,TGTGCCATATCGGCAGGGTTGAACACTGAAGCTTTCTTT,CAISAGLNTEAFF
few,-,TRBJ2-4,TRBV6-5,TGTGCCACCTCGCGGGCAGGTTTACAGTACTTC,CATSRAGLQYF
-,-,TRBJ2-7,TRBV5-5,TGTGCCAGCAGCTTTCTTGGCGGAGACGAGCAGTACTTC,CASSFLGGDEQYF
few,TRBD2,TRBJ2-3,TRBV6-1,TGTGCCAGCAGTTCCGGACTAGCGGGAGTAGATACGCAGTATTTT,CASSSGLAGVDTQYF
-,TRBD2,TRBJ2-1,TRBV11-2,TGTGCCAGCAGCCCGAGGAGGAGCGGGAGGTCTGAGCAGTTCTTC,CASSPRRSGRSEQFF
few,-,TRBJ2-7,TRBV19,TGTGCCAGTATTCCCCGGGGGAGCTCCTACGAGCAGTACTTC,CASIPRGSSYEQYF
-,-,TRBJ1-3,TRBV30,TGTGCCTGGAGTGCCGCGCGTACAGGGACCTCCTCTGGAAACACCATATATTTT,CAWSAARTGTSSGNTIYF
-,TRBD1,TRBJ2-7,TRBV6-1,TGTGCCAGCAGTGAAAGAATACGGGACAGGGCCTACGAGCAGTACTTC,CASSERIRDRAYEQYF
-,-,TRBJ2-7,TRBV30,TGTGCCTGGAGGTTGGTCGGGAACACGCGATACGAGCAGTACTTC,CAWRLVGNTRYEQYF
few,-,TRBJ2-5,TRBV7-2,TGTGCCAGCAGATCCGGGAGTGGAGAGACCCAGTACTTC,CASRSGSGETQYF
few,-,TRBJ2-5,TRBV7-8,TGTGCCAGCACCGACTGGGTTGGACAGTACTTC,CASTDWVGQYF
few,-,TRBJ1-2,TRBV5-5,TGTGCCAGCAGCTTGGGTCTTCTCCCCTATGGCTACACCTTC,CASSLGLLPYGYTF
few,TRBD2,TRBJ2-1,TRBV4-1,TGCGCCAGCAGCCAAGAGGTAGCTAGCGGGGTCCCCACGGAGCAGTTCTTC,CASSQEVASGVPTEQFF
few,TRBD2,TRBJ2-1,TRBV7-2,TGTGCCAGCAGCCCGGGGGGGGGCATAAGCCATGAGCAGTTCTTC,CASSPGGGISHEQFF
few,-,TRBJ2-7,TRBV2,TGTGCCAGCAGGACAGGCTACTACGAGCAGTACTTC,CASRTGYYEQYF
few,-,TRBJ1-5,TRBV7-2,TGTGCCAGCAGTCCAAATAGCAATCAGCCCCAGCATTTT,CASSPNSNQPQHF
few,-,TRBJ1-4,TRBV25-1,TGTGCCAGCAGTGAAGGGGGACTGCAGAATGAAAAACTGTTTTTT,CASSEGGLQNEKLFF